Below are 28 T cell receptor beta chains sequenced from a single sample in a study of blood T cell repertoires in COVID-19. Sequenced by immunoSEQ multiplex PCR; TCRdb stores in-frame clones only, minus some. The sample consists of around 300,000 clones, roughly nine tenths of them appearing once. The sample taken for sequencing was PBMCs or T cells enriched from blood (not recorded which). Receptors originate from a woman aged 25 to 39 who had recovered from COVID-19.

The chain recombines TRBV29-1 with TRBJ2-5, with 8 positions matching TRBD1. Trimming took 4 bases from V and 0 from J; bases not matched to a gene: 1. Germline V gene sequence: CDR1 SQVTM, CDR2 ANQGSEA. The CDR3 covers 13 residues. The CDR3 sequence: CSVARGHQETQYF. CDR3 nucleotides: TGCAGCGTTGCCAGGGGGCACCAAGAGACCCAGTACTTC.

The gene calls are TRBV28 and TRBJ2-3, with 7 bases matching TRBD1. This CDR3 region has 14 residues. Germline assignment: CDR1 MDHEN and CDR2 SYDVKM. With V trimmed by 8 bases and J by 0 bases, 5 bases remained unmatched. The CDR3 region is CASRRTGSTDTQYF. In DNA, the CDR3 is TGTGCCAGCCGACGGACAGGAAGCACAGATACGCAGTATTTT.

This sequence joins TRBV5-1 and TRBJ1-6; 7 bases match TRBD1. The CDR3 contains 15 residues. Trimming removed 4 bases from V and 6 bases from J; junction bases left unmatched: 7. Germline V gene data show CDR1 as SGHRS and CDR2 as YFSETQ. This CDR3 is CASSDRAVSNSPLHF. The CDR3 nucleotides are TGCGCCAGCAGCGACAGGGCGGTATCTAATTCACCCCTCCACTTT. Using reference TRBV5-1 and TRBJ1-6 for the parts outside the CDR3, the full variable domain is KAGVTQTPRYLIKTRGQQVTLSCSPISGHRSVSWYQQTPGQGLQFLFEYFSETQRNKGNFPGRFSGRQFSNSRSEMNVSTLELGDSALYLCASSDRAVSNSPLHFGNGTRLTVT.

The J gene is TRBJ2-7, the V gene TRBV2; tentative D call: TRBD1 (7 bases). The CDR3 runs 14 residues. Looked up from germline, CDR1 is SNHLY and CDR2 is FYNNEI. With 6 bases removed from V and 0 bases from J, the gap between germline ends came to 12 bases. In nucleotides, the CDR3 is TGTGCCAGCAGGGGGGGACAGAACTCCTACGAGCAGTACTTC. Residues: CASRGGQNSYEQYF.

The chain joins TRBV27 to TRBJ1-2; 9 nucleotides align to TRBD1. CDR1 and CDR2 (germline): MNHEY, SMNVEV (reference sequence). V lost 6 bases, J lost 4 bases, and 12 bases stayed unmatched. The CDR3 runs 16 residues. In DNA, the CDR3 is TGTGCCAGCAGCCGGACAGGGGATGGGGCCTTCTATGGCTACACCTTC. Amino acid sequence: CASSRTGDGAFYGYTF.

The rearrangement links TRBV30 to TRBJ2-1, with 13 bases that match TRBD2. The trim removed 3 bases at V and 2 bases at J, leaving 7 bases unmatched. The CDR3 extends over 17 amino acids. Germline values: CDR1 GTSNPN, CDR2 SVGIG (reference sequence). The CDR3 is CAWSTLLAGGPYNEQFF. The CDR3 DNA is TGTGCCTGGAGCACCCTACTAGCGGGAGGGCCCTACAATGAGCAGTTCTTC.

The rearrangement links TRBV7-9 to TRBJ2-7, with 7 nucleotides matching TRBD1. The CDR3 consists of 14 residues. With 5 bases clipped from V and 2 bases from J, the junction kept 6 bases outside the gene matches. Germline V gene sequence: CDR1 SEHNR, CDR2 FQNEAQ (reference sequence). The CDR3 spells CASSKRDRTYEQYF. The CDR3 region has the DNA TGTGCCAGCAGCAAAAGGGACAGAACCTACGAGCAGTACTTC.

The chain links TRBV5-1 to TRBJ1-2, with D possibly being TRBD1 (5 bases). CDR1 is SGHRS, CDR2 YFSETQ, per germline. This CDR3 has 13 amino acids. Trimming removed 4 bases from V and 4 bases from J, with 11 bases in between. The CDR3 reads CASSPPGGYGYTF. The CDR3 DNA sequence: TGCGCCAGCAGCCCCCCGGGGGGCTATGGCTACACCTTC.

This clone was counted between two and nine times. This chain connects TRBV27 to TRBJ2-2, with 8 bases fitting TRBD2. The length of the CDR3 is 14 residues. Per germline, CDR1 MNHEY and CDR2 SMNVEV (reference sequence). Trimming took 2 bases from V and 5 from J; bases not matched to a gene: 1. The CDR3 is CASSLPGGTGELFF. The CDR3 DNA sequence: TGTGCCAGCAGTTTACCGGGAGGGACCGGGGAGCTGTTTTTT.

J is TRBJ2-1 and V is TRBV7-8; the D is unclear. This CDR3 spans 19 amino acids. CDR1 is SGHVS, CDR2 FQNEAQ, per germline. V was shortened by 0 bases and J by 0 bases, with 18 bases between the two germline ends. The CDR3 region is CASSLARILLLSSYNEQFF. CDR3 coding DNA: TGTGCCAGCAGCTTAGCGAGGATTCTTCTTCTAAGCTCCTACAATGAGCAGTTCTTC.

CDR3 in amino acids: CASSLRTETDTQYF. Written as DNA, the CDR3 is TGTGCCAGCAGCCTAAGGACAGAGACAGATACGCAGTATTTT. This rearrangement joins TRBV5-8 to TRBJ2-3, with D perhaps TRBD1 (6 bases). This CDR3 has 14 amino acids. The germline gives CDR1 SGHTS, CDR2 YDEGEE. Trimming took off 4 bases at V and 3 bases at J, with 12 bases between the two ends.

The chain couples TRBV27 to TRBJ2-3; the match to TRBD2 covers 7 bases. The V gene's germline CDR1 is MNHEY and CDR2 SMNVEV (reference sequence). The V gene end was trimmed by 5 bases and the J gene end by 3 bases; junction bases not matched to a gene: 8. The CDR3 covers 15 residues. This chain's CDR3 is CASSNHRTSTDTQYF. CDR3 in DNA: TGTGCCAGCAGTAACCACAGGACTAGTACAGATACGCAGTATTTT.

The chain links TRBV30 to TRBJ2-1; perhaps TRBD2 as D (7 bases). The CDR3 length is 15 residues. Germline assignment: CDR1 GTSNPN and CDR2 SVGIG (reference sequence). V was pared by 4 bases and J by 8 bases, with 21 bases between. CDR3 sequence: CAWTGEGYGNDEQFF. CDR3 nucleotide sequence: TGTGCCTGGACAGGGGAGGGATACGGGAACGATGAGCAGTTCTTC.

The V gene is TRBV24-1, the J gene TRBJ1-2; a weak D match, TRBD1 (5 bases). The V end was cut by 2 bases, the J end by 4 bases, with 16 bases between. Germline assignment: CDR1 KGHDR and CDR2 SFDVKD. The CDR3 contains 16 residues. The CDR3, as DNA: TGTGCCACCAGTGATTATGCGGGGACGGATATCTATGGCTACACCTTC. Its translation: CATSDYAGTDIYGYTF.

Written as DNA, the CDR3 is TGTGCCAGCAGCTTAGAAGCGGAGCAGTTCTTC. This gives the protein CASSLEAEQFF. V and J are TRBV11-3 and TRBJ2-1; no reliable D call. Trimming shortened V by 0 bases and J by 10 bases, and 4 bases separated the two germline ends. This CDR3 spans 11 amino acids. Germline V lookup: CDR1 SGHNT, CDR2 YENEEA. The full variable domain, rest sourced from reference TRBV11-3 and TRBJ2-1, is EAGVVQSPRYKIIEKKQPVAFWCNPISGHNTLYWYLQNLGQGPELLIRYENEEAVDDSQLPKDRFSAERLKGVDSTLKIQPAELGDSAVYLCASSLEAEQFFGPGTRLTVL.

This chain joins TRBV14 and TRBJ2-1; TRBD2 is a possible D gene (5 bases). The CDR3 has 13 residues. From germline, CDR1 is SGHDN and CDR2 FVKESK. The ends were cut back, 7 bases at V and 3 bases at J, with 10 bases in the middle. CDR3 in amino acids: CASTRGSYNEQFF. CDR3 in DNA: TGTGCCAGCACCCGTGGGAGCTACAATGAGCAGTTCTTC.

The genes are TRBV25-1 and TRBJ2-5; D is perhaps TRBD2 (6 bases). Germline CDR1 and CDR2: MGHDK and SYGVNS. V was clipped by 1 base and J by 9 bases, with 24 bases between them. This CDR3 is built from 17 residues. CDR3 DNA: TGTGCCAGCAGTGAATTAGCGAACGGGCAGGGTGGAGGGGCCCAGTACTTC. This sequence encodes CASSELANGQGGGAQYF.

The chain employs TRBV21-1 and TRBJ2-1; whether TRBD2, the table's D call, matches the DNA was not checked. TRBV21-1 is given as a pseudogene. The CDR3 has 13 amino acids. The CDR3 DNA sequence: TGTGCCAGCAGCAAATATGGACTAGCTGAGCAGTTCTTC. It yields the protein CASSKYGLAEQFF.

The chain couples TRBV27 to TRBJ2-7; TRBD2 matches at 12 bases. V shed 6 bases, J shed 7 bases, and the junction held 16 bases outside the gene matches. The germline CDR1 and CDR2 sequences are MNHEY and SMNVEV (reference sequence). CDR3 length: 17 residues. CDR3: CASRSTGTGLAGWEQYF. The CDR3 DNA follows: TGTGCCAGCAGGAGTACCGGGACAGGACTAGCGGGATGGGAGCAGTACTTC.

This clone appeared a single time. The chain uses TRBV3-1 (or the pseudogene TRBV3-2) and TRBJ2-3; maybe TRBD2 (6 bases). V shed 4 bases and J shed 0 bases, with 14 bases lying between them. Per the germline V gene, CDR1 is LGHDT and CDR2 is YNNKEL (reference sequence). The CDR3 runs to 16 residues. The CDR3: CASSLTGGSSTDTQYF. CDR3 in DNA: TGTGCCAGCAGCCTAACCGGGGGTTCTAGCACAGATACGCAGTATTTT.

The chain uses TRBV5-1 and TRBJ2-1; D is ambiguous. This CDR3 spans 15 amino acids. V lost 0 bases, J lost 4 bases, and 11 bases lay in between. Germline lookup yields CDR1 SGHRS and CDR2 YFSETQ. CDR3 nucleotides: TGCGCCAGCAGCTTGGCCGAGGATTTATACAATGAGCAGTTCTTC. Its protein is CASSLAEDLYNEQFF.

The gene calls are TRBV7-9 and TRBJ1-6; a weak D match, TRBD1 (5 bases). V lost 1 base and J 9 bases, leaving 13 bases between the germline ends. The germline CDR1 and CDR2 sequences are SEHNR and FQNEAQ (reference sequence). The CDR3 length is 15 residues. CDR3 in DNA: TGTGCCAGCAGCTTAGAGGCAGGGTATGGTTCACCCCTCCACTTT. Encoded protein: CASSLEAGYGSPLHF.

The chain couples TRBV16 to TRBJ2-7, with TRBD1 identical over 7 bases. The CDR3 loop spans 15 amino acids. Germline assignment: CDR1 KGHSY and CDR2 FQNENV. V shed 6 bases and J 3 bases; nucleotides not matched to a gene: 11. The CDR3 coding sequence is TGTGCCAGCAGACACGACAGGGCTAGGGACTACGAGCAGTACTTC. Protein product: CASRHDRARDYEQYF.

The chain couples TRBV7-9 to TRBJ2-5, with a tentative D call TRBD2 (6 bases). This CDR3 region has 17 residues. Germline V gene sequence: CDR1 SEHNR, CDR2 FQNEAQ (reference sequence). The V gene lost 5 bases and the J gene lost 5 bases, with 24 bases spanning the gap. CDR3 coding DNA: TGTGCCAGCAGCCTCCTTGGGACCCCGGGACTTGCTGAGACCCAGTACTTC. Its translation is CASSLLGTPGLAETQYF. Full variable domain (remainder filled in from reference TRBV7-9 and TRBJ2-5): DTGVSQNPRHKITKRGQNVTFRCDPISEHNRLYWYRQTLGQGPEFLTYFQNEAQLEKSRLLSDRFSAERPKGSFSTLEIQRTEQGDSAMYLCASSLLGTPGLAETQYFGPGTRLLVL.

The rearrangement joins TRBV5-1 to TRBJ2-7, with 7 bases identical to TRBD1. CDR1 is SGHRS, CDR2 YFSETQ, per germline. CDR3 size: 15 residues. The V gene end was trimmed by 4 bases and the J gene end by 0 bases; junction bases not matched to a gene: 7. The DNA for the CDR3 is TGCGCCAGCAGCCTAGAGGGACAGATCTCCTACGAGCAGTACTTC. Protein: CASSLEGQISYEQYF.

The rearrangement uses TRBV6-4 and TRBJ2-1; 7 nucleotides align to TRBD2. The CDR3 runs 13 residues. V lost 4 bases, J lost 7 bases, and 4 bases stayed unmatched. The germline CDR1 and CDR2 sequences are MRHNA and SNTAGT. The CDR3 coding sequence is TGTGCCAGCAGTGGGGAGGGTACGAATGAGCAGTTCTTC. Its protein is CASSGEGTNEQFF.

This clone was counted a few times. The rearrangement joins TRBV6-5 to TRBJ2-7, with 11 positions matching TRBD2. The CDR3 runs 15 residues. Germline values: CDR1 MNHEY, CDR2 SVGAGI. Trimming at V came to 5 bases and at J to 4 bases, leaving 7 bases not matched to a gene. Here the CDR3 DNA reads TGTGCCAGCAGTCGACTAGCGGGAAGCGGGTACGAGCAGTACTTC. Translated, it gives CASSRLAGSGYEQYF.

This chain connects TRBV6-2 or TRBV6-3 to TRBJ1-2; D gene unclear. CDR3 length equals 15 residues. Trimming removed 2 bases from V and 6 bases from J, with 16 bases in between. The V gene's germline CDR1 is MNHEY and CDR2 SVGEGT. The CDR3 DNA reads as TGTGCCAGCAGTTACACGAGGGCGCGAAATGATGGCTACACCTTC. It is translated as CASSYTRARNDGYTF.